This TCR beta chain was identified during a study of blood T cell repertoires in COVID-19. The CDR3 extends over 20 amino acids. The V gene's germline CDR1 is LGHDT and CDR2 YNNKEL (reference sequence). V shed 0 bases and J shed 3 bases, with 23 bases lying between them. Assay: immunoSEQ multiplex PCR; the TCRdb copy retains only in-frame clones and omits some. The data show about 320,000 clones, around four fifths seen once. Sequencing was carried out using peripheral blood. V usage is TRBV3-1 (or the pseudogene TRBV3-2) and J usage is TRBJ2-2; perhaps TRBD2 as D (6 bases). The clonotype comes from a woman aged 50 to 60 with acute or convalescent COVID-19. The CDR3 bases are TGTGCCAGCAGCCAAGAGTACCCAGCCCGGGAGAGTATTGACACCGGGGAGCTGTTTTTT. As protein: CASSQEYPARESIDTGELFF.